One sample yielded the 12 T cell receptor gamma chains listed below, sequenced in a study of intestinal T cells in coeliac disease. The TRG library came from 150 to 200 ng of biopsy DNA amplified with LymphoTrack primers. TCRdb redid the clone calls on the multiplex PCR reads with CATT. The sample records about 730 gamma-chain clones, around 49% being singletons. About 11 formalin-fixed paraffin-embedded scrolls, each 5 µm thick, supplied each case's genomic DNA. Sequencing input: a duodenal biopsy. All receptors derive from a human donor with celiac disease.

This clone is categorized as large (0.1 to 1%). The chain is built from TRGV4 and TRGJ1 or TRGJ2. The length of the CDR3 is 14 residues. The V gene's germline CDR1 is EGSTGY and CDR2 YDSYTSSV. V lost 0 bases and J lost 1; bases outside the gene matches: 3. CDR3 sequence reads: CATWDGPNYYKKLF. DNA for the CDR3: TGTGCCACCTGGGATGGGCCCAATTATTATAAGAAACTCTTT.

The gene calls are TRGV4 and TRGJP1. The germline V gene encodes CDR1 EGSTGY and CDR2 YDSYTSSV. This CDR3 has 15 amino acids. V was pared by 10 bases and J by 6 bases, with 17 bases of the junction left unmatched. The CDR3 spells CATGMGRRPGWFKIF. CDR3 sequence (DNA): TGTGCCACTGGGATGGGCCGACGGCCTGGTTGGTTCAAGATATTT.

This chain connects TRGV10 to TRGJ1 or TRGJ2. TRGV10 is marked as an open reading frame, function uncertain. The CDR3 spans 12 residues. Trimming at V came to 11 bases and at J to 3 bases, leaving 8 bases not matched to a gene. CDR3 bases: TGTGCTGCGGGCATGCCTTATTATAAGAAACTCTTT. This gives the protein CAAGMPYYKKLF.

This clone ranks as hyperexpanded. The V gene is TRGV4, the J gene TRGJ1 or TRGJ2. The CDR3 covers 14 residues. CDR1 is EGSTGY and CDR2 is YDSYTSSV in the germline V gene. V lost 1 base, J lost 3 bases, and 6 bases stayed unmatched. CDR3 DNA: TGTGCCACCTGGGATGGCCGGGGTTATTATAAGAAACTCTTT. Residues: CATWDGRGYYKKLF.

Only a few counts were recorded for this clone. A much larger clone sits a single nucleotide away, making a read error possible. The DNA of the CDR3 is TGTGCCACCTGGGATAGGGGTAGTAGTGATTGGACCAAGACGTTT. Amino acid sequence: CATWDRGSSDWTKTF. This rearrangement joins TRGV8 to TRGJP2. CDR1 and CDR2 from the germline V gene are VENAVY and YDSYNSRV. The CDR3 consists of 15 residues.

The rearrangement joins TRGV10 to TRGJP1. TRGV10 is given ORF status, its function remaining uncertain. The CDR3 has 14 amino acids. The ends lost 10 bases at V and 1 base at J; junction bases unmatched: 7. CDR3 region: CAALICTTGWFKIF. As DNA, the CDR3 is TGTGCTGCGTTGATATGTACCACTGGTTGGTTCAAGATATTT.

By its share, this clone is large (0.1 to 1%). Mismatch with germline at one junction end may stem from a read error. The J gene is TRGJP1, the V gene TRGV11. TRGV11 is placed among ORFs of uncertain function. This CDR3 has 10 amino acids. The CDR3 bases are TGTGCCTGTCTTGGATTCCCAAAGGTGTTT. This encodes CACLGFPKVF.

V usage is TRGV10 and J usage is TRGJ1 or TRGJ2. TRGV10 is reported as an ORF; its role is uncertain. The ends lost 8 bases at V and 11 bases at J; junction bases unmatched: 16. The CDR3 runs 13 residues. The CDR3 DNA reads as TGTGCTGCGTGGACGCGGGATTATGGAGAGAAACTCTTT. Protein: CAAWTRDYGEKLF.

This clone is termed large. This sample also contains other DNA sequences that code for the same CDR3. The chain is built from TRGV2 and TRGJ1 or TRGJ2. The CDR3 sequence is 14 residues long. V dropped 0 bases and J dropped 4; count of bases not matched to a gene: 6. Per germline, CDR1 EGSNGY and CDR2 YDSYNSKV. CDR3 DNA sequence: TGTGCCACCTGGGACGGGCCAGGGTATTATAAGAAACTCTTT. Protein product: CATWDGPGYYKKLF.

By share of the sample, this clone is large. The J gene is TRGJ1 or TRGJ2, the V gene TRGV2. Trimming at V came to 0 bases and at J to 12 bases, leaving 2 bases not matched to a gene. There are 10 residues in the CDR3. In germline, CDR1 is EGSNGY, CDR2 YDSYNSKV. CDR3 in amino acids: CATWDGPKLF. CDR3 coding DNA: TGTGCCACCTGGGACGGGCCGAAACTCTTT.

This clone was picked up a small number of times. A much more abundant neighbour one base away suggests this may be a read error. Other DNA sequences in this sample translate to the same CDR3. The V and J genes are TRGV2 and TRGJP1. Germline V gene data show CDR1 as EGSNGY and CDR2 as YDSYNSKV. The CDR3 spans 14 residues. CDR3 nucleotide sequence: TGTGCCACCTGGGTACATACCACCGGTTGGTTCAAGATATTT. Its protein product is CATWVHTTGWFKIF.

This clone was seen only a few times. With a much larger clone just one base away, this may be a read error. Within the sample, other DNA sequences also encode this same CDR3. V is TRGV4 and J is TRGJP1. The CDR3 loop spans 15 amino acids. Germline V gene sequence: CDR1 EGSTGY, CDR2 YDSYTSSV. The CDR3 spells CATWDGRVTGWFKIF. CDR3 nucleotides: TGTGCCACCTGGGATGGGCGCGTTACTGGTTGGTTCAAGATATTC.